This T cell receptor (beta chain) was identified in a study of technical replicates of blood from four donors. The method was immunoSEQ multiplex PCR; TCRdb's version includes in-frame clones alone and lacks a portion of them. The sample has 95,000 to 100,000 clones; more than 90% are singletons. The ends lost 0 bases at V and 9 bases at J; junction bases unmatched: 8. The CDR3 has 15 amino acids. Germline V lookup: CDR1 SGHDN, CDR2 FVKESK. Source material: T cells isolated from PBMCs. The TCR was taken from a human donor in good health. The chain employs TRBV14 and TRBJ2-1; 7 bases fit TRBD1. The CDR3: CASSQDHTGAGEQFF. The CDR3 DNA reads as TGTGCCAGCAGCCAAGATCACACAGGGGCGGGTGAGCAGTTCTTC.